Sequencing of this T cell receptor beta chain was carried out in a study of OX40 agonist ivuxolimab in advanced cancers. Study at large: Each patient was given ivuxolimab into a vein every 2 weeks, at 0.01 to 10 mg/kg. Study-wide findings and caveats: The study found among the lowest clonal expansion in partial responders at 0.1-3.0 mg/kg.

Trimming shortened V by 5 bases and J by 5 bases, and 19 bases separated the two germline ends. The CDR3 runs to 15 residues. Germline V gene lookup returns CDR1 PRHDT and CDR2 FYEKMQ (reference sequence). This clone showed up just a few times. Its matching antigen is unknown. Assay used: immunoSEQ multiplex PCR; TCRdb lists only in-frame clones, some missing. The sample holds around 40,000 clones; 80% are singletons and the top ten take around 5%. The chain has TRBV13 and TRBJ2-7; tentative D call: TRBD2 (5 bases). The sequences come from CD4+ or CD8+ T cells sorted from blood, collected in a trial of the OX40 agonist ivuxolimab. This sequence was found in an adult with an advanced solid tumor such as melanoma, head and neck, liver or kidney cancer. The CDR3 loop is CASSPYLSGGHEQYF. CDR3 DNA: TGTGCCAGCAGCCCGTACTTGAGCGGAGGACACGAGCAGTACTTC.